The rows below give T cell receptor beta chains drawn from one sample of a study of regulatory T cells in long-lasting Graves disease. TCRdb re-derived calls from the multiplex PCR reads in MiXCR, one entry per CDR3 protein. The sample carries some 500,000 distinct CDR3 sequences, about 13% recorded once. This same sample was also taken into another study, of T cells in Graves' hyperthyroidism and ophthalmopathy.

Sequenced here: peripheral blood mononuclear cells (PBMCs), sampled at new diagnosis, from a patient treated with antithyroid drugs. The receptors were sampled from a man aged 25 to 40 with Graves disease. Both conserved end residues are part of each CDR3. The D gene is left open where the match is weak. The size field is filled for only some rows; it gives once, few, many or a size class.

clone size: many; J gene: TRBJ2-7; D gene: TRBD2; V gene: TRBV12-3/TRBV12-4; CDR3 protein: CASSSGTSDPTYEQYF; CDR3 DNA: TGTGCCAGCAGCTCCGGGACTAGCGACCCAACCTACGAGCAGTACTTC
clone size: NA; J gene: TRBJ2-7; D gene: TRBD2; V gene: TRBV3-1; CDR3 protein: CASSLGTTKGHEQYF; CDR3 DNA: TGTGCCAGCAGTCTCGGGACTACAAAAGGACACGAGCAGTACTTC
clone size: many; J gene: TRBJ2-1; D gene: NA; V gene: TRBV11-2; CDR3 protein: CASSSQGNEQFF; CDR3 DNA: TGTGCCAGCTCCTCCCAGGGGAATGAGCAGTTCTTC
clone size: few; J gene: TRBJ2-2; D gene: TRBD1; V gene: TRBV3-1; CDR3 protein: CASSRWDRGRGTGELFF; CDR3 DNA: TGTGCCAGCAGCCGCTGGGACAGGGGGCGAGGTACCGGGGAGCTGTTTTTT
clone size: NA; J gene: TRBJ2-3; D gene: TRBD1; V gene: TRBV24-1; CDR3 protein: CATSDLALRDRARDTQYF; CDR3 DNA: TGTGCCACCAGTGATTTGGCCCTCCGGGACAGGGCTAGAGATACGCAGTATTTT
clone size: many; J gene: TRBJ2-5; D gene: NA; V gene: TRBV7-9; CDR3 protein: CASSLSGLGETQYF; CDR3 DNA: TGTGCCAGCAGCTTATCCGGGTTGGGGGAGACCCAGTACTTC
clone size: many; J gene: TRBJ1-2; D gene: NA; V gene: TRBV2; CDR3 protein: CASNRDGDNYGYTF; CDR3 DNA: TGTGCCAGCAATAGGGACGGCGATAACTATGGCTACACCTTC
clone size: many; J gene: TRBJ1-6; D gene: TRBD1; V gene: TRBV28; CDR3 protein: CASSLGGGRNSPLHF; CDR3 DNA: TGTGCCAGCAGTCTAGGAGGGGGCCGGAATTCACCCCTCCACTTT
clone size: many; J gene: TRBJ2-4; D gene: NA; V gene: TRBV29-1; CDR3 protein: CSVEPGTGKNIQYF; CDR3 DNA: TGCAGCGTTGAGCCCGGGACGGGGAAAAACATTCAGTACTTC
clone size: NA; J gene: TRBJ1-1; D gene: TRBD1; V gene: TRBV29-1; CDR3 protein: CSGDRSTEAFF; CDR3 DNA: TGCAGCGGGGACAGGTCAACTGAAGCTTTCTTT
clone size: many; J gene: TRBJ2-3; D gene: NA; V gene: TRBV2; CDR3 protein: CASKGLGSTDTQYF; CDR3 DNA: TGTGCCAGTAAAGGGCTGGGGTCCACAGATACGCAGTATTTT
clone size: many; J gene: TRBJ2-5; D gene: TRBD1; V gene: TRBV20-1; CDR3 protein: CSASQVTGEETQYF; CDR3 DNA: TGCAGTGCCAGCCAAGTGACAGGGGAAGAGACCCAGTACTTC
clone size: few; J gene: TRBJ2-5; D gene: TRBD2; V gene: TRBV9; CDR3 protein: CASSVEPGSGRKAETQYF; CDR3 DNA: TGTGCCAGCAGCGTAGAACCGGGTAGCGGGAGAAAGGCAGAGACCCAGTACTTC
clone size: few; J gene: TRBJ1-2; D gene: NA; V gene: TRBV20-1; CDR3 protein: CSARDPGSYGYTF; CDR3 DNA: TGCAGTGCTAGAGACCCCGGGTCGTATGGCTACACCTTC
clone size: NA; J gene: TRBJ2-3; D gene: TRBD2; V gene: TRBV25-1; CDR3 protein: CASSEDLAGGTQYF; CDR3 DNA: TGTGCCAGCAGTGAAGATCTAGCGGGAGGTACGCAGTATTTT
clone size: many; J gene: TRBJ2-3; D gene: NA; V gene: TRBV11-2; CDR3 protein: CASSAPRTLPSTDTQYF; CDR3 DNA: TGTGCCAGCAGCGCCCCGAGGACGTTGCCTAGCACAGATACGCAGTATTTT
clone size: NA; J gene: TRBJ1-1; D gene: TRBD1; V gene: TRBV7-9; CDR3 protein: CTSSLGLGQALNTEAFF; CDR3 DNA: TGTACCAGCAGCTTAGGTCTCGGACAGGCCCTGAACACTGAAGCTTTCTTT
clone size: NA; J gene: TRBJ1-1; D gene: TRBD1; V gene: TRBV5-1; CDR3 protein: CASSFGQGFWNTEAFF; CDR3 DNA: TGCGCCAGCAGCTTCGGACAGGGGTTTTGGAACACTGAAGCTTTCTTT
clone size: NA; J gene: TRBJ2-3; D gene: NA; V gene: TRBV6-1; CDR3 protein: CAIGGGTDTQYF; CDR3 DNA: TGTGCCATAGGAGGGGGCACAGATACGCAGTATTTT
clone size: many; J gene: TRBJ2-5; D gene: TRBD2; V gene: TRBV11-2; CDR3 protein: CASSLDASGRWETQYF; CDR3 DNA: TGTGCCAGCAGCTTAGACGCTAGCGGGAGATGGGAGACCCAGTACTTC
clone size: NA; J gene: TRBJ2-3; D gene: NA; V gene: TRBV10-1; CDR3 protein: CASTFGREDTQYF; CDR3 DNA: TGCGCCAGCACTTTCGGGAGAGAAGATACGCAGTATTTT
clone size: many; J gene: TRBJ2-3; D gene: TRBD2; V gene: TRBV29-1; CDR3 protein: CSVAGTSVGTDTQYF; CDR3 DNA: TGCAGCGTAGCCGGGACTAGCGTGGGGACAGATACGCAGTATTTT
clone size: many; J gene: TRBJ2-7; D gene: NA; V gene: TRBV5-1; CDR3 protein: CASATVDPTKQYF; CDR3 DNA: TGCGCCAGCGCAACTGTAGACCCTACGAAGCAGTACTTC
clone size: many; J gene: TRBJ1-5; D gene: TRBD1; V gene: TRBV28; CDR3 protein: CASKGTDIKPQHF; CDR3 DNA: TGTGCCAGCAAAGGGACAGACATCAAACCCCAGCATTTT
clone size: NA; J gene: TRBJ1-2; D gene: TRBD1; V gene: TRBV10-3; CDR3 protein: CAISDTGDLYEGYTF; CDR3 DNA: TGTGCCATCAGTGACACAGGGGATCTCTATGAGGGCTACACCTTC
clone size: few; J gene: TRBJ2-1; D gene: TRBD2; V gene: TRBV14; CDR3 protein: CASSQDASGRGNEQFF; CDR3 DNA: TGTGCCAGCAGCCAAGATGCTAGCGGGAGGGGCAATGAGCAGTTCTTC
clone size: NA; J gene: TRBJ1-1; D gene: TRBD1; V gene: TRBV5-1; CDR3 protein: CASSLGAQGGTGDTEAFF; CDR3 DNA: TGCGCCAGCAGCTTGGGGGCACAGGGGGGGACCGGGGACACTGAAGCTTTCTTT
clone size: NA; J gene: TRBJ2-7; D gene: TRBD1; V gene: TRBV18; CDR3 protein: CASSSGTGGSEQYF; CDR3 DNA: TGTGCCAGCTCTTCCGGGACAGGGGGCAGCGAGCAGTACTTC
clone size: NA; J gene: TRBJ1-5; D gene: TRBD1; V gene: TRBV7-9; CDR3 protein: CASSPGQGINVNQPQHF; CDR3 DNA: TGTGCCAGCAGCCCGGGACAGGGGATTAACGTCAATCAGCCCCAGCATTTT
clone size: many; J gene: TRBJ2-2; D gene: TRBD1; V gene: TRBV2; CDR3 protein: CASQGVLNTGELFF; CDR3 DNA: TGTGCCAGTCAGGGGGTATTGAACACCGGGGAGCTGTTTTTT
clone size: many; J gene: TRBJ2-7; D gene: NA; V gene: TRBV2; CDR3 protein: CASSEQVSSYEQYF; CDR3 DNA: TGTGCCAGCAGTGAACAGGTCAGCTCCTACGAGCAGTACTTC
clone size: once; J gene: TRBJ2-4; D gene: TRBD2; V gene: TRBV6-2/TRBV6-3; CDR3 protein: CASCREREVDIQYF; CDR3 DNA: TGTGCCAGCTGCCGGGAGCGGGAGGTAGACATTCAGTACTTC
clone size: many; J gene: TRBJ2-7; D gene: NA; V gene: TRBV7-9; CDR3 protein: CASSFGGRSYEQYF; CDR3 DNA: TGTGCCAGCAGCTTTGGGGGTAGGTCCTACGAGCAGTACTTC
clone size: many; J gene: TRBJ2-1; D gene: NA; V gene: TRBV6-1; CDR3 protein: CASTPTSGRSSYNEQFF; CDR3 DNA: TGTGCCAGCACTCCCACATCCGGCCGGAGCTCCTACAATGAGCAGTTCTTC
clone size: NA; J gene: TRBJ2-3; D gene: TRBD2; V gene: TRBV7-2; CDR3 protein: CASSLAPGLAGTDTQYF; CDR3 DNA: TGTGCCAGCAGCTTAGCGCCGGGACTAGCGGGGACAGATACGCAGTATTTT
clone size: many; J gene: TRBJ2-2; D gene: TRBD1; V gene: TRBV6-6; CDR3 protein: CASSYSGQGVEELFF; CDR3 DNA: TGTGCCAGCAGTTACTCGGGACAGGGGGTGGAGGAGCTGTTTTTT
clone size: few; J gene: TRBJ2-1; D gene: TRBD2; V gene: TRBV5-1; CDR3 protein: CASSLALSGGSYNEQFF; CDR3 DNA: TGCGCCAGCAGCTTGGCCCTTAGCGGGGGCTCCTACAATGAGCAGTTCTTC
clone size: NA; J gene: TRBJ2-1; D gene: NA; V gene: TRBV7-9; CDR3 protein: CASSLEGGWDEQFF; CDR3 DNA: TGTGCCAGCAGCTTAGAGGGCGGGTGGGATGAGCAGTTCTTC
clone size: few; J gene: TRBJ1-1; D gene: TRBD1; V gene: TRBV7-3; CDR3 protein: CASSSQGAGENTEAFF; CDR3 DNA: TGTGCCAGCAGCTCACAGGGGGCTGGGGAGAACACTGAAGCTTTCTTT
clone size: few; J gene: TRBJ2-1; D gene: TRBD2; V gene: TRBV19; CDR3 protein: CASRWLAGAYNEQFF; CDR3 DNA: TGTGCCAGTAGGTGGTTAGCGGGAGCCTACAATGAGCAGTTCTTC
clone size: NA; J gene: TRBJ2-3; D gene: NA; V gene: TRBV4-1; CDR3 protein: CASSQLFGRLTDTQYF; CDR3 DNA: TGCGCCAGCAGCCAACTATTCGGCCGTCTCACAGATACGCAGTATTTT
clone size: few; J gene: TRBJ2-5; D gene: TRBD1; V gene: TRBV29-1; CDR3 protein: CSVAGGRETQYF; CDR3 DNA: TGCAGCGTCGCAGGGGGCAGGGAGACCCAGTACTTC
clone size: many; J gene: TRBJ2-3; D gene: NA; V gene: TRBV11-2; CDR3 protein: CASSPRDWGQDTQYF; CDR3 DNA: TGTGCCAGCAGCCCCCGGGACTGGGGGCAGGATACGCAGTATTTT
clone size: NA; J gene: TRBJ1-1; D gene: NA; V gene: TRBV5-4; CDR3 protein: CASSMEVRANTEAFF; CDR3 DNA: TGTGCCAGCAGCATGGAGGTCAGGGCGAACACTGAAGCTTTCTTT
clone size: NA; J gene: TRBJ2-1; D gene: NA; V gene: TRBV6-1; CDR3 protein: CASRAFGVGAYNEQFF; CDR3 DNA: TGTGCCAGCAGGGCATTCGGGGTCGGGGCCTACAATGAGCAGTTCTTC
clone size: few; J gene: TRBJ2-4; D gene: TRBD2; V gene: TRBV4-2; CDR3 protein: CASSQDGLAGENIQYF; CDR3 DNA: TGTGCCAGCAGCCAAGATGGCCTAGCGGGAGAAAACATTCAGTACTTC
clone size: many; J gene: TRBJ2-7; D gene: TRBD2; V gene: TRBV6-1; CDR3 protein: CASRKAGGVNEQYF; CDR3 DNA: TGTGCCAGCAGGAAAGCGGGAGGTGTAAACGAGCAGTACTTC
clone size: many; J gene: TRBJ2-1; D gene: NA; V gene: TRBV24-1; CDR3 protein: CATSDGLYNEQFF; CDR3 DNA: TGTGCCACCAGTGATGGACTCTACAATGAGCAGTTCTTC
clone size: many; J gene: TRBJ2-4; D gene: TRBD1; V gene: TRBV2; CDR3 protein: CASSEFATGENIQYF; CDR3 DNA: TGTGCCAGCAGTGAATTCGCGACAGGGGAAAACATTCAGTACTTC
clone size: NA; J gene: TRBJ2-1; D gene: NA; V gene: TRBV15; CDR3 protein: CATSREVADNEQFF; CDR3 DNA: TGTGCCACCAGCAGAGAAGTAGCGGACAATGAGCAGTTCTTC
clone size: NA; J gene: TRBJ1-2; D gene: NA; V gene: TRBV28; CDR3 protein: CASSLFGDGYTF; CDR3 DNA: TGTGCCAGCAGTTTATTCGGAGATGGCTACACCTTC
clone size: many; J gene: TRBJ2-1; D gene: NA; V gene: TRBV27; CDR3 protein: CASSLSSNEQFF; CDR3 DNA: TGTGCCAGCAGTTTATCAAGCAATGAGCAGTTCTTC
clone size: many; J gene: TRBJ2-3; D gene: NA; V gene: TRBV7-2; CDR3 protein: CASSLEFGVRDTQYF; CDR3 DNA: TGTGCCAGCAGCTTAGAGTTCGGGGTACGAGATACGCAGTATTTT
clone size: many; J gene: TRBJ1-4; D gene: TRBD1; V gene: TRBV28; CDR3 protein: CASSLGTGEGEKLFF; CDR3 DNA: TGTGCCAGCAGTTTAGGGACAGGGGAAGGCGAAAAACTGTTTTTT